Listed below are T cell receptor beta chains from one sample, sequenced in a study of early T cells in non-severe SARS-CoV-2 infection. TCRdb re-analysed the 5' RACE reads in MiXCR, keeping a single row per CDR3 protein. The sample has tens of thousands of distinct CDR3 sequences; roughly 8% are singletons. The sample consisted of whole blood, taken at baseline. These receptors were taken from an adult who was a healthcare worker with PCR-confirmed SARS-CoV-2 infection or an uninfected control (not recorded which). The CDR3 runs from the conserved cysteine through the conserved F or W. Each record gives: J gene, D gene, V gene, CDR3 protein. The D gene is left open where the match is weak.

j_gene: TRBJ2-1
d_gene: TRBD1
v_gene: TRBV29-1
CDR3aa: CSVGDRGLNEQFF

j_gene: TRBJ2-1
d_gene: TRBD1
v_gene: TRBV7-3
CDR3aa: CASSQDRGNEQFF

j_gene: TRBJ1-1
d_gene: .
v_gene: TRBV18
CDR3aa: CASSPLVNTEAFF

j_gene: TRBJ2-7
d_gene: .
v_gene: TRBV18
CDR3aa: CASSPDRSSRRQYF

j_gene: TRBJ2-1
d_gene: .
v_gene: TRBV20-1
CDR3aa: CSARDNQGRSYNEQFF

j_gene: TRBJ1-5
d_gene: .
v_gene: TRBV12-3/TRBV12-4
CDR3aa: CASSPGDNQPQHF

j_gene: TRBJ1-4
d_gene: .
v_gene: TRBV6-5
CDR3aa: CASSLQSATNEKLFF

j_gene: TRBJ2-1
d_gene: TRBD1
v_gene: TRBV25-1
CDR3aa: CASSEFQGTGDEQFF

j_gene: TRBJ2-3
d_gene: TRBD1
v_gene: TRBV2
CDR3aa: CASSRSRDSHRTDTQYF

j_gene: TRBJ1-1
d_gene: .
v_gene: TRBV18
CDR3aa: CASSTGHQNTEAFF

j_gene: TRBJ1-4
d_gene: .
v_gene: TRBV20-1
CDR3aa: CSAGGLANEKLFF

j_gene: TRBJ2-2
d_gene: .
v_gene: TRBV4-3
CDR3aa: CASSQDGAGFDTGELFF

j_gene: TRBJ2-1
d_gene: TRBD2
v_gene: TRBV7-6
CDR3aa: CASSPLAWRAKPGLGSSDEQFF

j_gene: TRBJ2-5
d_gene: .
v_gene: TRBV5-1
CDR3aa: CASILVRGAGETQYF

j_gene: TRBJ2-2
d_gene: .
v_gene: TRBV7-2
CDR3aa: CASSLSKNTGELFF

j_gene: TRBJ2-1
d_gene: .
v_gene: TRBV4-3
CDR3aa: CASSQTMGLRDNEQFF

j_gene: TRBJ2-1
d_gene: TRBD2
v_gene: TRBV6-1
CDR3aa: CASSEGLSYNEQFF

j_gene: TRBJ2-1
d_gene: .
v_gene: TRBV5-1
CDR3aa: CASSLGDTGNEQFF

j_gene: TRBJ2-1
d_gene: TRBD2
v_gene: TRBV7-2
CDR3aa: CASSLGTSGGSSYNEQFF

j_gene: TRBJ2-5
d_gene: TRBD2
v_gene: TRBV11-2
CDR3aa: CATGRGDLYQETQYF

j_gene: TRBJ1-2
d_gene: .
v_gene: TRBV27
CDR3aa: CASRTTGGRDYGYTF

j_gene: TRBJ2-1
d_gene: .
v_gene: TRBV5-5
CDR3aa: CASSLDGGPQNEQFF